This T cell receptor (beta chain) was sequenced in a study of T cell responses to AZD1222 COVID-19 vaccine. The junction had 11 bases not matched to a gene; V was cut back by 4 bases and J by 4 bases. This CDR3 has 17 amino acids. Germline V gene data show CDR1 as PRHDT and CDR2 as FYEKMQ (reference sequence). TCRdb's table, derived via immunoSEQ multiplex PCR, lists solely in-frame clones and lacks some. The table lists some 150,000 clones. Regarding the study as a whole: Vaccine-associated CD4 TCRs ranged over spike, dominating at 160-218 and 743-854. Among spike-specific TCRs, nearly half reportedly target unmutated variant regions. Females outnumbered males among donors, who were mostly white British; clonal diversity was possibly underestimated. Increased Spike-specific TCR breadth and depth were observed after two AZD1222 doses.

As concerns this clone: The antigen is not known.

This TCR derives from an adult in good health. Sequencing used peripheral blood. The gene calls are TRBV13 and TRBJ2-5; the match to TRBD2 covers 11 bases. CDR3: CASSSPTTSGGLETQYF. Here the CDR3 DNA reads TGTGCCAGCAGCTCGCCTACCACTAGCGGGGGACTAGAGACCCAGTACTTC.